This passage covers 8 T cell receptor beta chains from one sample sequenced in a study of T cell responses to AZD1222 COVID-19 vaccine (dated by TCRdb to the early 2020s). The receptor library was made with the immunoSEQ multiplex PCR assay. Not all clones reach the TCRdb copy of this immuneACCESS table, which keeps in-frame sequences only. Checked studies attribute under half of the gap to unresolved V genes and leave the rest unexplained. This sample lists approximately 220,000 clones; about 92% were detected once. Of the sample, 0.95% to 1.1% falls within the top ten clones. This specimen's time point label, per the study, means: baseline before first vaccination. Explained via the paper, the treatment or condition label denotes: meningococcal conjugate vaccine given as trial control. The input for sequencing was peripheral blood, taken on day 0 of MenACWY control vaccination. The receptor set was obtained from an adult in good health.

The V gene is TRBV24-1, the J gene TRBJ1-5, with no clear D. The V gene's germline CDR1 is KGHDR and CDR2 SFDVKD. The V gene lost 4 bases and the J gene lost 2 bases, with 5 bases spanning the gap. The CDR3 runs 13 residues. DNA for the CDR3: TGTGCCACCAGTGAGGGAGGCAATCAGCCCCAGCATTTT. It is translated as CATSEGGNQPQHF.

This chain connects TRBV27 to TRBJ1-5, with D possibly being TRBD1 (6 bases). There are 14 residues in the CDR3. Germline values: CDR1 MNHEY, CDR2 SMNVEV (reference sequence). V shed 6 bases and J shed 3 bases, with 12 bases lying between them. This CDR3 is CASRGQNLNQPQHF. For the CDR3, the DNA is TGTGCCAGCAGAGGACAGAACCTCAATCAGCCCCAGCATTTT.

The sample holds a few counts of this clone. V usage is TRBV3-1 (or the pseudogene TRBV3-2) and J usage is TRBJ1-1, with D possibly matching TRBD1 (6 bases). The length of the CDR3 is 16 residues. V lost 1 base and J 1 base, leaving 13 bases between the germline ends. CDR1 LGHDT and CDR2 YNNKEL come from the germline V gene (reference sequence). The CDR3 loop is CASSQVWVGANTEAFF. In nucleotides, the CDR3 is TGTGCCAGCAGCCAAGTGTGGGTGGGGGCGAACACTGAAGCTTTCTTT.

V and J are TRBV6-5 and TRBJ1-1; D is ambiguous. Germline V gene lookup returns CDR1 MNHEY and CDR2 SVGAGI. Trimming cost V 5 bases and J 2 bases, with 9 bases left between them. This CDR3 is built from 13 residues. The CDR3 spells CASSLGRNTEAFF. The CDR3 DNA follows: TGTGCCAGCAGTCTCGGCCGTAACACTGAAGCTTTCTTT.

This chain joins TRBV7-6 and TRBJ1-6; D is unclear. From germline, CDR1 is SGHVS and CDR2 FNYEAQ. This CDR3 comprises 15 residues. V gave up 3 bases and J gave up 5 bases, with 11 bases separating them. This CDR3 reads CASSFSAGDNSPLHF. The CDR3 DNA is TGTGCCAGCAGCTTCTCGGCGGGAGATAATTCACCCCTCCACTTT.

This chain links TRBV30 with TRBJ1-2; D gene unclear. CDR3 length: 11 residues. V lost 4 bases to trimming and J lost 2 bases, with 5 bases between them. The germline V gene encodes CDR1 GTSNPN and CDR2 SVGIG (reference sequence). Here the CDR3 reads CAWTENYGYTF. The CDR3 DNA reads TGTGCCTGGACGGAGAACTATGGCTACACCTTC.

A single count supports this clone. The chain is built from TRBV2 and TRBJ1-2, with D perhaps TRBD1 (5 bases). The CDR3 sequence is 12 residues long. The germline gives CDR1 SNHLY, CDR2 FYNNEI. Trimming took off 8 bases at V and 7 bases at J, with 14 bases between the two ends. The CDR3 sequence is CASVQFGAGYTF. The CDR3 DNA follows: TGTGCCAGCGTTCAGTTTGGGGCTGGCTACACCTTC.

The chain uses TRBV11-3 and TRBJ2-2, with D perhaps given as TRBD1 or TRBD2 (5 bases each). Germline values: CDR1 SGHNT, CDR2 YENEEA. There are 14 residues in the CDR3. The V end lost 5 bases, the J end lost 4 bases, and 11 bases lay between the germline ends. CDR3 region: CASSPRGVTGELFF. DNA for the CDR3: TGTGCCAGCAGCCCCCGAGGGGTCACCGGGGAGCTGTTTTTT.